This entry is about one T cell receptor beta chain. Its antigen is as yet unknown. MiXCR, applied by TCRdb to the RT-PCR reads, yields one record per CDR3 protein. The table has hundreds of thousands of distinct CDR3 sequences, around a sixth seen once. The data originate from a study of response to subunit inactivated influenza vaccine. The CDR3 sequence is 15 residues long. V lost 2 bases to trimming and J lost 2 bases; unmatched junction nucleotides: 4. Germline V lookup: CDR1 ENHRY, CDR2 SYGVKD. Study-wide findings and caveats: Authors suggested few new T cells are recruited by each seasonal influenza vaccination.

The sample here was PBMCs from blood, taken 12 days after vaccination. This TCR derives from a man in his forties or fifties who received an inactivated influenza vaccine. The V gene is TRBV10-3, the J gene TRBJ1-1, with 8 bases identical to TRBD1. The chain's CDR3 is CAISEKTGANTEAFF. The CDR3, as DNA: TGTGCCATCAGTGAGAAGACAGGGGCCAACACTGAAGCTTTCTTT.